This T cell receptor beta chain was sequenced during a study of cytotoxic CD8 clonotypes in ibrutinib-treated CLL. Whole-study context: The group held over nine relapsed/refractory and approximately 15 treatment-naive patients, with 17 to 18 IGHV unmutated.

The germline CDR1 and CDR2 sequences are SEHNR and FQNEAQ (reference sequence). This CDR3 has 13 amino acids. V lost 4 bases, J lost 9 bases, and 13 bases lay in between. Some clones are missing from TCRdb's copy, which holds only in-frame ones; the method was immunoSEQ multiplex PCR. The table lists 65,000 to 85,000 clones, about nine tenths of them singletons. This sequence joins TRBV7-9 and TRBJ2-1; D remains unclear. Sequenced here: PBMCs, sampled after 12 months of ibrutinib treatment. The receptor was isolated from a human donor with chronic lymphocytic leukemia. For the CDR3, the DNA is TGTGCCAGCAGCTCCCTCGGTTCACGTGAGCAGTTCTTC. This encodes CASSSLGSREQFF.